This TCR beta chain was retrieved from a study of blood T cell repertoires in COVID-19. Study background: Acute and convalescent COVID-19 samples came from the United States, Italy and Spain. Nucleic acid was either cDNA or gDNA, and it came from T cells, B-cell-depleted T cells, or PBMCs.

The authors' processing: Estimation of nucleated cell counts was performed using reference gene primer amplification. The assay was immunoSEQ multiplex PCR, and TCRdb's table has in-frame clones only and misses some. V and J calls and clone size are copied from that table; D and trimming were computed from the DNA. The sample holds about 280,000 clones; about 85% are singletons and the top ten take 13%. This clone was observed a handful of times. Sequenced: peripheral blood. The receptor comes from a human donor in a cohort sampled during active COVID-19.

CDR3 region: CASSQVGTSGFNEQFF. CDR3 sequence (DNA): TGTGCCAGCAGCCAAGTAGGGACTAGCGGGTTCAATGAGCAGTTCTTC. The chain employs TRBV4-2 and TRBJ2-1, with 12 nucleotides matching TRBD2. Trimming removed 1 base from V and 6 bases from J; junction bases left unmatched: 4. Germline CDR1 reads LGHNA; CDR2 reads YNFKEQ. The length of the CDR3 is 16 residues.